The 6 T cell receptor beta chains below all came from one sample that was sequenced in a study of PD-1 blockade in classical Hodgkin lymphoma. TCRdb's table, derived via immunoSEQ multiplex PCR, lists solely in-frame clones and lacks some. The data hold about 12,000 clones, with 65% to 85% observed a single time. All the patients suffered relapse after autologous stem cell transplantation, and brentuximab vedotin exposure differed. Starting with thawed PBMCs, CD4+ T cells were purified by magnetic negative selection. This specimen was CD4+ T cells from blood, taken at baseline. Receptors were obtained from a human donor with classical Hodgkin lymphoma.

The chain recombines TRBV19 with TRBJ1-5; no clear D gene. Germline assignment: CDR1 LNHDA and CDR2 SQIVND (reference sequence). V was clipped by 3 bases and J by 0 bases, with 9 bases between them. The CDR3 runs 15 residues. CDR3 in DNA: TGTGCCAGTAGTATCATCCCCAATAGCAATCAGCCCCAGCATTTT. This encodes CASSIIPNSNQPQHF.

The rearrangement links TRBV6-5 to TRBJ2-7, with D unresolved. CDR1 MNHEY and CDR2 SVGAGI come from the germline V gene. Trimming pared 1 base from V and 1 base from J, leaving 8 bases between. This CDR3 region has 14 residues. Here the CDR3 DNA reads TGTGCCAGCAGTTACTTTCAGAGTTCCTACGAGCAGTACTTC. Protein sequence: CASSYFQSSYEQYF.

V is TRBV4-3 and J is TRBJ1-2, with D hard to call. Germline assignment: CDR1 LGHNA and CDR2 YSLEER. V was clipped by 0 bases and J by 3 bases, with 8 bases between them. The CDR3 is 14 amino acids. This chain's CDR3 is CASSQDFGDYGYTF. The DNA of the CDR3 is TGCGCCAGCAGCCAAGATTTCGGGGACTATGGCTACACCTTC.

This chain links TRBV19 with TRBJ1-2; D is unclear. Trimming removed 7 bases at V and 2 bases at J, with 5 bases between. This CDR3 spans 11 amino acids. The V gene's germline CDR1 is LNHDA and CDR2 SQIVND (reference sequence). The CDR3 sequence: CASMMNYGYTF. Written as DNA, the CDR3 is TGTGCCAGTATGATGAACTATGGCTACACCTTC.

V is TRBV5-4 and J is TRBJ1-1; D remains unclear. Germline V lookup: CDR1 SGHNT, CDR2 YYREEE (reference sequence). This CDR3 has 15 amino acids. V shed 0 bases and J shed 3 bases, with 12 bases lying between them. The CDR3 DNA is TGTGCCAGCAGCTTGGACAGCCTCGGGTACACTGAAGCTTTCTTT. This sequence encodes CASSLDSLGYTEAFF.

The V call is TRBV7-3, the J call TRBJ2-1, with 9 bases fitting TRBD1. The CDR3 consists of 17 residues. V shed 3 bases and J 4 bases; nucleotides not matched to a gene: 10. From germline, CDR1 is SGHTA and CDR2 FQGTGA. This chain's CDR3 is CASSFISGTGPYNEQFF. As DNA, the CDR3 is TGTGCCAGCAGCTTCATCTCCGGGACAGGGCCATACAATGAGCAGTTCTTC.